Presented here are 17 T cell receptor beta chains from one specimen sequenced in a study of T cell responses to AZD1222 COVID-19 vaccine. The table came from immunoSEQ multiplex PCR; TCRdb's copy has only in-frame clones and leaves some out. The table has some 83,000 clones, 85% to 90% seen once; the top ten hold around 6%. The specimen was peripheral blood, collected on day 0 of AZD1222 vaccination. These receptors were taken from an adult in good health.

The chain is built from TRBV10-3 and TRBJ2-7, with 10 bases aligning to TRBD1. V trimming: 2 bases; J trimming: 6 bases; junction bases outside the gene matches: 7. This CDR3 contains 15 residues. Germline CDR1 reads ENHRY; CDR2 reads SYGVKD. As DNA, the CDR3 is TGTGCCATCAGTGAGGGGACAGGGGACTCTGTCGAGCAGTACTTC. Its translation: CAISEGTGDSVEQYF.

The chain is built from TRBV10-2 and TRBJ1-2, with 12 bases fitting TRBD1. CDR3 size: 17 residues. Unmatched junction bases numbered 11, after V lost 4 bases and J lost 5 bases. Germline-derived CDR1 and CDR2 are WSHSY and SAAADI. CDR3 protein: CASSASGTGGFLYGYTF. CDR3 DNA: TGCGCCAGCAGTGCCTCCGGGACAGGGGGCTTTTTATATGGCTACACCTTC.

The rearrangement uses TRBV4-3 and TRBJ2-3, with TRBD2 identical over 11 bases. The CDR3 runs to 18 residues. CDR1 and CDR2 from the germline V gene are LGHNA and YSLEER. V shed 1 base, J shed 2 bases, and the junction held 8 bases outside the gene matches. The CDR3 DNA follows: TGCGCCAGCAGCCAAGGAAGGCTAGCGGGGGGTTACACAGATACGCAGTATTTT. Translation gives CASSQGRLAGGYTDTQYF.

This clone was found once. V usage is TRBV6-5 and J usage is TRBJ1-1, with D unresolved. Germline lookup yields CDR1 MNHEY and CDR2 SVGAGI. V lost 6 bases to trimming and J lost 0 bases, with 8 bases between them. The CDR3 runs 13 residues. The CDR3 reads CASRPHMNTEAFF. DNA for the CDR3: TGTGCCAGCAGGCCTCACATGAACACTGAAGCTTTCTTT.

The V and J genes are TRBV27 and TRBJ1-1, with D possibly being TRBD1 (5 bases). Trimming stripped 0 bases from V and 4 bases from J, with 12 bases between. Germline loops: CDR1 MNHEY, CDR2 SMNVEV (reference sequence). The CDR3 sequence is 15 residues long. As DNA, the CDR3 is TGTGCCAGCAGTTTATCGTCCGGCGGGGGCACTGAAGCTTTCTTT. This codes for CASSLSSGGGTEAFF.

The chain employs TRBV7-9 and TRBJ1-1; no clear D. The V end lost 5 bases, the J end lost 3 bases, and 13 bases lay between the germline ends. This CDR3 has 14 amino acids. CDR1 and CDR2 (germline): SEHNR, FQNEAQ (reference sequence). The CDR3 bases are TGTGCCAGCAGCCCCGACAACACGTACACTGAAGCTTTCTTT. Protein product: CASSPDNTYTEAFF.

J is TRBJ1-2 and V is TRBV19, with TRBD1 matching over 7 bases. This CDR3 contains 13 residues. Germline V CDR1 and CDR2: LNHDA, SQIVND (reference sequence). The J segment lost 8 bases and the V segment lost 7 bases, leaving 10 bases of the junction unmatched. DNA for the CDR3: TGTGCCAGTATCGCGACAGGGATCGAGGGCTACACCTTC. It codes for CASIATGIEGYTF. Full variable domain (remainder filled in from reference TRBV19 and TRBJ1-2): DGGITQSPKYLFRKEGQNVTLSCEQNLNHDAMYWYRQDPGQGLRLIYYSQIVNDFQKGDIAEGYSVSREKKESFPLTVTSAQKNPTAFYLCASIATGIEGYTFGSGTRLTVV.

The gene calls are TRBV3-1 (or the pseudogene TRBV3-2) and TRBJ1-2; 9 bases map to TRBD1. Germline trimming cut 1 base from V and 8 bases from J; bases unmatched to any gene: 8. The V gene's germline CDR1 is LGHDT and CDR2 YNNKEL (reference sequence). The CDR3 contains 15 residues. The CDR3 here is CASSQVGAGTGGYTF. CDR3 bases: TGTGCCAGCAGCCAAGTCGGGGCCGGGACAGGGGGCTACACCTTC.

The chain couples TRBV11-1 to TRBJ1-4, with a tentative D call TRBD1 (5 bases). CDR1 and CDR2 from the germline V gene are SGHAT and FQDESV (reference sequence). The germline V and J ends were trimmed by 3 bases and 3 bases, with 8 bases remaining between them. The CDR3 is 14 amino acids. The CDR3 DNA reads TGTGCCAGCAGCTTTGAGGGGTCTAATGAAAAACTGTTTTTT. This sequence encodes CASSFEGSNEKLFF.

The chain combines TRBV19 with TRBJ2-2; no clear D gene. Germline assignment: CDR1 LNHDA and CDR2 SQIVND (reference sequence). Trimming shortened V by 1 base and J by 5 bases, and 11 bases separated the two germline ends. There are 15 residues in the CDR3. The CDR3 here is CASSIASRGTGELFF. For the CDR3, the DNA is TGTGCCAGTAGTATAGCCTCCCGAGGAACCGGGGAGCTGTTTTTT.

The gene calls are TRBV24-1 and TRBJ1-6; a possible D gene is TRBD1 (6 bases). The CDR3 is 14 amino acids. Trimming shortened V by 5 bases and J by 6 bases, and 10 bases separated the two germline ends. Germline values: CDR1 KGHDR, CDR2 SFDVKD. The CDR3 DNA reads TGTGCCACCAGTGCGGCCAGGGGTAATTCACCCCTCCACTTT. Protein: CATSAARGNSPLHF.

DNA for the CDR3: TGTGCCAGCAGCTTAGTGGAGGACGGAATGGGGCCCCAGCATTTT. It specifies CASSLVEDGMGPQHF. V gene TRBV7-6 combines with J gene TRBJ1-5; the D is unclear. V was cut by 1 base and J by 9 bases, with 16 bases left in between. The CDR3 totals 15 residues. CDR1 and CDR2 from the germline V gene are SGHVS and FNYEAQ.

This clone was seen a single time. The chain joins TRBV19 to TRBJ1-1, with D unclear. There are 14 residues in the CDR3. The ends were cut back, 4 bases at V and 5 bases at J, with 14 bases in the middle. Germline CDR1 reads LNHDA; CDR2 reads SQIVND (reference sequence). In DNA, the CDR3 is TGTGCCAGTAGTAGCTATAGTTTGGGGACTGAAGCTTTCTTT. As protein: CASSSYSLGTEAFF.

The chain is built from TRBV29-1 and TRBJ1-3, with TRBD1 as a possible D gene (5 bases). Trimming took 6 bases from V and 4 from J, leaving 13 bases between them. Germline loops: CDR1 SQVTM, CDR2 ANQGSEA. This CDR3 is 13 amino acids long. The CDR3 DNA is TGCAGCGTCCGTGGGGACGGCGGAAACACCATATATTTT. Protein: CSVRGDGGNTIYF. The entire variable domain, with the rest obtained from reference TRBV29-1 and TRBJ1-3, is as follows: SAVISQKPSRDICQRGTSLTIQCQVDSQVTMMFWYRQQPGQSLTLIATANQGSEATYESGFVIDKFPISRPNLTFSTLTVSNMSPEDSSIYLCSVRGDGGNTIYFGEGSWLTVV.

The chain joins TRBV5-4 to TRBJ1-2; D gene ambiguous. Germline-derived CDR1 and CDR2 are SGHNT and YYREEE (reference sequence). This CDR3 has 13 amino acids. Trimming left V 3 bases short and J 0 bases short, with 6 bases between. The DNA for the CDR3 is TGTGCCAGCAGCTCGCGTACTAACTATGGCTACACCTTC. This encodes CASSSRTNYGYTF.

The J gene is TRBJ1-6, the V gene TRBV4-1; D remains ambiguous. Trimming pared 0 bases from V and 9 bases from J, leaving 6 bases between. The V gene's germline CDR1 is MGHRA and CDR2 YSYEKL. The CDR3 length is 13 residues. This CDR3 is CASSQEGASPLHF. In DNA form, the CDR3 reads TGCGCCAGCAGCCAAGAAGGAGCTTCACCCCTCCACTTT.

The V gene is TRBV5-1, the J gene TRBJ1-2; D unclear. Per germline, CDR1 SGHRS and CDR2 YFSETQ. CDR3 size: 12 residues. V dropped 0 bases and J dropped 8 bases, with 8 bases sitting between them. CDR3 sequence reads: CASSLGGTGYTF. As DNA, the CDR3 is TGCGCCAGCAGCTTGGGGGGTACGGGCTACACCTTC.